This TCR beta chain was sequenced for a study of T-cell reconstitution after alpha-beta-depleted transplantation in children. Points from the study as a whole: At day 60, the high TCRbeta diversity found in some patients originated from recipient T cells and thymic progenitors that had survived. Most T-cell counts and diversity one year after the transplant came from T cells that were newly produced. Expanded graft clones, several hundred of them, were reportedly the source of alpha-beta T cells about two months after transplant.

Preparing the TCRbeta library involved the use of unique molecular identifiers. TCRdb re-called the PCR reads with MiXCR, one entry per CDR3 protein. The table records over 85,000 distinct CDR3 sequences, around 7% of them present only once. CDR1 and CDR2 from the germline V gene are MNHEY and SVGEGT. Trimming removed 5 bases from V and 6 bases from J; junction bases left unmatched: 9. The CDR3 totals 15 residues. This clonotype was detected many times. Its target is unknown. This receptor was taken from a boy aged 2 to 10 with acute lymphoblastic leukemia, due to receive a stem cell transplant. The sample was PBMCs, taken before TCRalphabeta/CD19-depleted stem cell transplant. The genes are TRBV6-2 or TRBV6-3 and TRBJ1-1; 10 bases are shared with TRBD1. CDR3 DNA: TGTGCCAGCAGTCCCGGACAGGGGGTAATCGCTGAAGCTTTCTTT. Residues: CASSPGQGVIAEAFF.